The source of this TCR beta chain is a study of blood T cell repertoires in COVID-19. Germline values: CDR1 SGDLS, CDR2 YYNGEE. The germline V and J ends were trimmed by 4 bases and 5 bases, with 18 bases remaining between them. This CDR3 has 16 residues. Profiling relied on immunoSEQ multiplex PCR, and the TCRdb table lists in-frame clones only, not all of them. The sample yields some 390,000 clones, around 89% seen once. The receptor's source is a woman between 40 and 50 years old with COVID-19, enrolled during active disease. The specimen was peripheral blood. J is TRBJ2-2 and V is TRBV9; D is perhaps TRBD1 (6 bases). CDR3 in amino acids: CASSPTPGQGTGELFF. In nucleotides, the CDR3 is TGTGCCAGCAGCCCTACCCCGGGGCAGGGGACCGGGGAGCTGTTTTTT.